This entry features one TCR beta chain sequence. The entry originates in a study of type 1 regulatory T cells. On the study more broadly: This in vitro CD4 product, T-allo10, is enriched for Tr1 cells and alloantigen-specific.

TCRdb redid the calling of the reads with MiXCR, one entry per CDR3 protein. This table has around 88,000 distinct CDR3 sequences, 25% to 40% appearing once. Germline CDR1 reads SGHRS; CDR2 reads YFSETQ. V dropped 6 bases and J dropped 6 bases, with 18 bases sitting between them. The CDR3 sequence is 15 residues long. The receptor's source is a human donor in good health. This chain uses TRBV5-1 with TRBJ2-2; weak D call: TRBD2 (6 bases). The sequenced sample was CD4+ T cells, either the whole sample or a sorted fraction (not recorded which). The CDR3 loop is CASTPGGVLAGELFF. In DNA, the CDR3 is TGCGCCAGCACCCCCGGGGGTGTTTTGGCCGGGGAGCTGTTTTTT.